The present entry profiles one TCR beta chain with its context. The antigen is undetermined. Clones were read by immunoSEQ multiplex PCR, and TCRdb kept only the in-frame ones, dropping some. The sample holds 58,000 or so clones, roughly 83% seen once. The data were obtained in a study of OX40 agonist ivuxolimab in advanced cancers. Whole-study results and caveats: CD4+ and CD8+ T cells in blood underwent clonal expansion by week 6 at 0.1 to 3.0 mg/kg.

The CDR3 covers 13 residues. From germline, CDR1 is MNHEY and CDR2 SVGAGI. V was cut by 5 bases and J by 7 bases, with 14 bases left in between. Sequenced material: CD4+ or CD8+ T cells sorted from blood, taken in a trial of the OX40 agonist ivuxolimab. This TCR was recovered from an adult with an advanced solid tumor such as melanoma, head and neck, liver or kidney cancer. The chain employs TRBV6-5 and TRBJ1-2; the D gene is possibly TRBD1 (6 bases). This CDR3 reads CASSPQGSLGYTF. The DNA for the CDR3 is TGTGCCAGCAGTCCACAGGGTTCCCTTGGCTACACCTTC.